These 26 T cell receptor beta chains came from one sample sequenced in a study of blood T cell repertoires in COVID-19. Method: immunoSEQ multiplex PCR; TCRdb's copy keeps in-frame clones and lacks some. The sample has approximately 200,000 clones; roughly 84% are singletons. The specimen was PBMCs or T cells enriched from blood (not recorded which). The source of these receptors is a man aged 25 to 45 in a cohort exposed to, infected with or recovered from COVID-19 (not recorded which).

The chain recombines TRBV11-2 with TRBJ2-7, with 10 bases matching TRBD2. The J segment lost 2 bases and the V segment lost 1 base, leaving 2 bases of the junction unmatched. Germline lookup yields CDR1 SGHAT and CDR2 FQNNGV. The CDR3 spans 15 residues. In nucleotides, the CDR3 is TGTGCCAGCAGCTTAGGCCTAGCGGGGGCCTACGAGCAGTACTTC. Protein sequence: CASSLGLAGAYEQYF.

This rearrangement joins TRBV28 to TRBJ2-7; weak D call: TRBD2 (5 bases). The germline CDR1 and CDR2 sequences are MDHEN and SYDVKM. V was trimmed by 6 bases and J by 7 bases, leaving 7 bases between them. This CDR3 is 10 amino acids long. DNA for the CDR3: TGTGCCAGCAGCCGGAGGGAGCAGTACTTC. Translating gives CASSRREQYF.

The gene calls are TRBV28 and TRBJ1-1; TRBD1 aligns across 9 bases. Germline assignment: CDR1 MDHEN and CDR2 SYDVKM. This CDR3 has 13 amino acids. Losses at the gene ends were 6 bases for V and 1 base for J; bases not matched to a gene: 0. CDR3 amino acids: CASRDRGNTEAFF. For the CDR3, the DNA is TGTGCCAGCAGGGACAGGGGGAACACTGAAGCTTTCTTT.

The chain carries TRBV28 and TRBJ1-2, with 7 bases lining up with TRBD1. The CDR3 contains 16 residues. The germline CDR1 and CDR2 sequences are MDHEN and SYDVKM. V lost 5 bases and J lost 6; bases outside the gene matches: 15. The DNA for the CDR3 is TGTGCCAGCAGTCTCTACGGACAGGAACGAGTTCATGGCTACACCTTC. It is translated as CASSLYGQERVHGYTF.

The CDR3, as DNA: TGTGCCAGTACCGAGCCGTCAGAGGCGGCTGAAAAACTGTTTTTT. This sequence encodes CASTEPSEAAEKLFF. The chain combines TRBV19 with TRBJ1-4; D gene unclear. This CDR3 is built from 15 residues. V lost 7 bases and J 7 bases, leaving 19 bases between the germline ends. Per the germline V gene, CDR1 is LNHDA and CDR2 is SQIVND (reference sequence).

This clone was seen a handful of times. The V and J genes are TRBV19 and TRBJ2-2; D gene uncertain. The CDR3 is 12 residues long. The germline CDR1 and CDR2 sequences are LNHDA and SQIVND (reference sequence). V lost 10 bases, J lost 7 bases, and 13 bases lay in between. The CDR3 is CATHGWVGELFF. DNA of the CDR3: TGTGCCACCCACGGGTGGGTCGGGGAGCTGTTTTTT. Using reference TRBV19 and TRBJ2-2 for the parts outside the CDR3, the full variable domain is DGGITQSPKYLFRKEGQNVTLSCEQNLNHDAMYWYRQDPGQGLRLIYYSQIVNDFQKGDIAEGYSVSREKKESFPLTVTSAQKNPTAFYLCATHGWVGELFFGEGSRLTVL.

This chain's CDR3 is CASSSRVSGELFF. CDR3 coding DNA: TGTGCCAGCAGCTCCAGGGTCTCCGGGGAGCTGTTTTTT. The V call is TRBV7-8, the J call TRBJ2-2, with D perhaps matching TRBD1 (5 bases). Germline CDR1 and CDR2: SGHVS and FQNEAQ. Trimming stripped 4 bases from V and 6 bases from J, with 9 bases between. The CDR3 sequence is 13 residues long.

The chain recombines TRBV7-6 with TRBJ1-2; 8 bases are a match to TRBD1. After removal of 6 bases from V and 3 bases from J, the junction contained 3 bases not matched to a gene. Germline V gives CDR1 SGHVS, CDR2 FNYEAQ. The CDR3 runs to 13 residues. For the CDR3, the DNA is TGTGCCAGCAGTATGACAGGGGACTATGGCTACACCTTC. Its protein product is CASSMTGDYGYTF.

This rearrangement joins TRBV2 to TRBJ1-5, with 11 bases lining up with TRBD1. This CDR3 has 15 amino acids. Germline V gene lookup returns CDR1 SNHLY and CDR2 FYNNEI. Trimming took 6 bases from V and 3 from J; bases not matched to a gene: 4. The CDR3 sequence is CASRGDRGDNQPQHF. CDR3 in DNA: TGTGCCAGCAGAGGGGACAGGGGGGACAATCAGCCCCAGCATTTT.

J is TRBJ2-5 and V is TRBV28; either TRBD1 or TRBD2 may supply D (9 bases each). The CDR3 runs 22 residues. V was clipped by 4 bases and J by 4 bases, with 37 bases between them. Germline loops: CDR1 MDHEN, CDR2 SYDVKM. CDR3 amino acids: CASSWTGVEVKLAGGPSETQYF. CDR3 bases: TGTGCCAGCAGTTGGACAGGGGTAGAAGTGAAATTGGCGGGAGGGCCTTCAGAGACCCAGTACTTC.

This clone is a singleton in its sample. The chain carries TRBV7-6 and TRBJ2-7, with 12 bases that match TRBD2. The trim removed 5 bases at V and 0 bases at J, leaving 5 bases unmatched. CDR3 size: 16 residues. Germline V gene lookup returns CDR1 SGHVS and CDR2 FNYEAQ. The CDR3 DNA follows: TGTGCCAGCAGCGATCTGACTAGCGGGAGCTCCTACGAGCAGTACTTC. Encoded protein: CASSDLTSGSSYEQYF.

The chain uses TRBV7-9 and TRBJ1-1; unclear D gene. The V end was cut by 0 bases, the J end by 5 bases, with 16 bases between. Germline V gene lookup returns CDR1 SEHNR and CDR2 FQNEAQ (reference sequence). This CDR3 has 16 amino acids. In DNA, the CDR3 is TGTGCCAGCAGCTTAGCGCTAAAGATTTCGGGGACTGAAGCTTTCTTT. This translates into CASSLALKISGTEAFF.

This chain uses TRBV28 with TRBJ1-2; D unresolved. Trimming removed 6 bases at V and 4 bases at J, with 15 bases between. CDR3 length equals 14 residues. Germline V gene data show CDR1 as MDHEN and CDR2 as SYDVKM. The CDR3 region has the DNA TGTGCCAGCAGCGACAAGCAACGGGGCTATGGCTACACCTTC. This codes for CASSDKQRGYGYTF.

Turning to this clone: The sample contains more than one DNA sequence encoding this CDR3. CDR3 DNA sequence: TGTGCCAGCAGCCAAGATCTATACGAGCAGTACTTC. Its translation: CASSQDLYEQYF. The chain links TRBV3-1 (or the pseudogene TRBV3-2) to TRBJ2-7; no clear D. There are 12 residues in the CDR3. V shed 0 bases and J shed 4 bases, with 4 bases lying between them. Germline V gene lookup returns CDR1 LGHDT and CDR2 YNNKEL (reference sequence).

The chain uses TRBV6-2 or TRBV6-3 and TRBJ2-1, with 8 bases lining up with TRBD2. The CDR3 consists of 17 residues. V lost 6 bases and J lost 1; bases outside the gene matches: 11. Germline CDR1 reads MNHEY; CDR2 reads SVGEGT. The CDR3, as DNA: TGTGCCAGCAGCCTCTCTAGCGGGCCGATATCCTACAATGAGCAGTTCTTC. This encodes CASSLSSGPISYNEQFF.

J is TRBJ1-6 and V is TRBV5-1; unclear D gene. Germline V gene sequence: CDR1 SGHRS, CDR2 YFSETQ. Trimming took 2 bases from V and 1 from J, leaving 7 bases between them. The CDR3 totals 15 residues. The CDR3 sequence is CASSFTESYNSPLHF. The CDR3 DNA reads as TGCGCCAGCAGCTTTACAGAATCCTATAATTCACCCCTCCACTTT.

The chain carries TRBV27 and TRBJ2-3; TRBD1 matches 8 bases. The CDR3 length is 16 residues. CDR1 and CDR2 from the germline V gene are MNHEY and SMNVEV (reference sequence). V was pared by 2 bases and J by 4 bases, with 8 bases of the junction left unmatched. The CDR3 spells CASSLMDRAVSDTQYF. The DNA of the CDR3 is TGTGCCAGCAGTTTAATGGACAGGGCTGTGTCAGATACGCAGTATTTT.

The gene calls are TRBV29-1 and TRBJ1-5; D ambiguous. The germline CDR1 and CDR2 sequences are SQVTM and ANQGSEA. V lost 3 bases to trimming and J lost 4 bases, with 10 bases between them. The CDR3 length is 13 residues. The CDR3 DNA follows: TGCAGCGTTGAGCTCGGGGTGAATCAGCCCCAGCATTTT. Its protein product is CSVELGVNQPQHF.

A few counts support this clone. This rearrangement joins TRBV5-3 to TRBJ2-7, with TRBD2 identical over 14 bases. TRBV5-3 is filed as an ORF, its function uncertain. Trimming removed 0 bases from V and 2 bases from J; junction bases left unmatched: 16. CDR3 length equals 21 residues. CDR3 DNA sequence: TGTGCCAGAAGCTTGGGACTAGCGGGAGGGAACTCGGCGAAGGACACCTACGAGCAGTACTTC. Translating gives CARSLGLAGGNSAKDTYEQYF.

The CDR3 DNA is TGTGCCAGCAGCTCTACAGGGACCCAGAACACCTTC. Translation gives CASSSTGTQNTF. The V call is TRBV5-5, the J call TRBJ1-2; D possibly corresponds to TRBD1 (6 bases). The CDR3 has 12 amino acids. Trimming took 3 bases from V and 12 from J, leaving 15 bases between them. In germline, CDR1 is SGHKS, CDR2 YYEKEE (reference sequence). Variable domain in full (rest from reference TRBV5-5 and TRBJ1-2): DAGVTQSPTHLIKTRGQQVTLRCSPISGHKSVSWYQQVLGQGPQFIFQYYEKEERGRGNFPDRFSARQFPNYSSELNVNALLLGDSALYLCASSSTGTQNTFGSGTRLTVV.

V gene TRBV27 combines with J gene TRBJ2-2; no firm D call. CDR3 length equals 15 residues. The germline V gene encodes CDR1 MNHEY and CDR2 SMNVEV (reference sequence). V was clipped by 0 bases and J by 6 bases, with 11 bases between them. In nucleotides, the CDR3 is TGTGCCAGCAGTTTATCGACTCCCGTGCCCGGGGAGCTGTTTTTT. Translating it yields CASSLSTPVPGELFF.

This sequence joins TRBV10-1 and TRBJ2-3; D not certain. The CDR3 length is 16 residues. Germline V CDR1 and CDR2: WNHNN, SYGVQD (reference sequence). Trimming left V 6 bases short and J 6 bases short, with 22 bases between. The CDR3 loop is CASSAVRLSLLDTQYF. The CDR3 region has the DNA TGCGCCAGCAGCGCAGTCAGGCTTTCGTTGCTGGATACGCAGTATTTT.

V is TRBV4-1 and J is TRBJ1-5; TRBD1 matches 7 bases. Losses at the gene ends were 7 bases for V and 4 bases for J; bases not matched to a gene: 13. Germline V lookup: CDR1 MGHRA, CDR2 YSYEKL. The CDR3 covers 16 residues. The CDR3 spells CASTVGPLQGNQPQHF. The CDR3 DNA follows: TGCGCCAGCACGGTGGGGCCTTTACAGGGGAATCAGCCCCAGCATTTT.

This chain links TRBV27 with TRBJ2-2; 7 bases agree with TRBD2. The V gene end was trimmed by 2 bases and the J gene end by 0 bases; junction bases not matched to a gene: 6. Germline V CDR1 and CDR2: MNHEY, SMNVEV (reference sequence). The CDR3 covers 17 residues. The chain's CDR3 is CASSLRAGAPNTGELFF. CDR3 sequence (DNA): TGTGCCAGCAGTTTACGGGCGGGAGCCCCGAACACCGGGGAGCTGTTTTTT.

This sequence joins TRBV13 and TRBJ2-3; possibly TRBD2 for D (5 bases). The germline V and J ends were trimmed by 2 bases and 5 bases, with 14 bases remaining between them. The CDR3 has 15 residues. Germline CDR1 and CDR2: PRHDT and FYEKMQ (reference sequence). The CDR3 sequence is CASSLTGSLLDTQYF. In nucleotides, the CDR3 is TGTGCCAGCAGCTTAACGGGATCCCTCCTAGATACGCAGTATTTT.

This CDR3 reads CASTQGSVTEAFF. The CDR3 nucleotides read TGCGCCAGCACTCAGGGATCGGTGACTGAAGCTTTCTTT. The chain uses TRBV4-1 and TRBJ1-1; TRBD1 might be the D (5 bases). CDR3 length: 13 amino acids. The germline gives CDR1 MGHRA, CDR2 YSYEKL. The germline V and J ends were trimmed by 7 bases and 5 bases, with 14 bases remaining between them.